These 22 T cell receptor beta chains came from one sample sequenced in a study of identical twins. One entry per CDR3 protein results from TCRdb running MiXCR on the 5' RACE reads. The sample yields 520,000 or so distinct CDR3 sequences, 20% to 25% seen once. The data were also submitted as part of a second study, on T cells expressing NK-cell markers.

Material: CD4+ T cells sorted from blood. The receptors come from a young woman in good health.

The rearrangement links TRBV12-3 or TRBV12-4 to TRBJ1-1, with no clear D. V was shortened by 3 bases and J by 7 bases, with 6 bases between the two germline ends. This CDR3 region has 11 residues. DNA for the CDR3: TGTGCCAGCAGTTTTAATTATGAAGCTTTCTTT. Translated, it gives CASSFNYEAFF.

This clonotype has at least ten counts. The V call is TRBV4-3, the J call TRBJ2-3; tentatively, D is TRBD2 (6 bases). This CDR3 is 14 amino acids long. Trimming took off 4 bases at V and 6 bases at J, with 14 bases between the two ends. Germline CDR1 LGHNA, CDR2 YSLEER. CDR3 bases: TGCGCCAGCAGCCGACTTGGAGGGGAGGATACGCAGTATTTT. This translates into CASSRLGGEDTQYF.

This clonotype was counted only a few times. CDR3 in amino acids: CASSLRDTGGRQNTEAFF. The CDR3 DNA reads TGCGCCAGCAGCTTGAGAGACACAGGGGGTCGACAGAACACTGAAGCTTTCTTT. The gene calls are TRBV5-1 and TRBJ1-1; 8 bases line up with TRBD1. The CDR3 sequence is 18 residues long. The ends lost 1 base at V and 1 base at J; junction bases unmatched: 12. Germline V gene sequence: CDR1 SGHRS, CDR2 YFSETQ.

The table lists this clonotype with many counts. The CDR3: CATSEVGQGYQPQHF. CDR3 sequence (DNA): TGTGCCACCAGTGAAGTGGGACAGGGGTATCAGCCCCAGCATTTT. The chain uses TRBV24-1 and TRBJ1-5; TRBD1 aligns across 10 bases. The trim removed 4 bases at V and 5 bases at J, leaving 4 bases unmatched. The V gene's germline CDR1 is KGHDR and CDR2 SFDVKD. The CDR3 runs to 15 residues.

This clonotype was picked up a small number of times. The chain recombines TRBV20-1 with TRBJ1-1, with 8 positions matching TRBD1. The trim removed 2 bases at V and 1 base at J, leaving 6 bases unmatched. The CDR3 is made up of 15 amino acids. From germline, CDR1 is DFQATT and CDR2 SNEGSKA (reference sequence). CDR3 nucleotides: TGCAGTGCTAGACACAGGGGGTGGGGGAACACTGAAGCTTTCTTT. Encoded protein: CSARHRGWGNTEAFF.

This clonotype was picked up a small number of times. The chain is built from TRBV20-1 and TRBJ1-1, with 7 positions matching TRBD1. Per germline, CDR1 DFQATT and CDR2 SNEGSKA (reference sequence). Unmatched junction bases numbered 4, after V lost 2 bases and J lost 4 bases. The CDR3 extends over 13 amino acids. The CDR3 nucleotides are TGCAGTGCTAGAAGGGGGCTAACCACTGAAGCTTTCTTT. Encoded protein: CSARRGLTTEAFF.

The CDR3 DNA follows: TGTGCCAGCAGCATTCCGGGACAAGGGAGCTCCTACGAGCAGTACTTC. This sequence encodes CASSIPGQGSSYEQYF. The gene calls are TRBV11-3 and TRBJ2-7, with D possibly TRBD1 on 6 matching bases. Trimming left V 5 bases short and J 0 bases short, with 17 bases between. This CDR3 comprises 16 residues. CDR1 is SGHNT and CDR2 is YENEEA in the germline V gene.

There are a few counts of this clonotype. This chain uses TRBV10-2 with TRBJ1-6; D is ambiguous. There are 14 residues in the CDR3. Germline CDR1 and CDR2: WSHSY and SAAADI. Between the trimmed V and J ends, which lost 6 bases and 6 bases, there was a span of 12 bases. The CDR3 DNA follows: TGCGCCAGCAGACAAGGGTCTGGTAATTCACCCCTCCACTTT. Translated, it gives CASRQGSGNSPLHF.

This clonotype was detected only a few times. The J gene is TRBJ1-5, the V gene TRBV12-3 or TRBV12-4; the D is unclear. The CDR3 has 14 amino acids. Trimming stripped 7 bases from V and 4 bases from J, with 14 bases between. The CDR3 coding sequence is TGTGCCAGCACCAGGACTTCCCCTAATCAGCCCCAGCATTTT. Protein: CASTRTSPNQPQHF.

The chain is built from TRBV13 and TRBJ2-1; 12 positions agree with TRBD2. Looked up from germline, CDR1 is PRHDT and CDR2 is FYEKMQ (reference sequence). CDR3 length equals 15 residues. V lost 3 bases and J lost 5; bases outside the gene matches: 2. CDR3 region: CASSFRLAGDNEQFF. In DNA, the CDR3 is TGTGCCAGCAGCTTCAGACTAGCGGGGGACAATGAGCAGTTCTTC.

This clonotype was seen only a few times. This CDR3 is CSVFNTGGEEKLFF. CDR3 bases: TGCAGCGTTTTCAATACAGGGGGCGAAGAAAAACTGTTTTTT. The chain joins TRBV29-1 to TRBJ1-4; TRBD1 matches 9 bases. Germline assignment: CDR1 SQVTM and CDR2 ANQGSEA. The J segment lost 8 bases and the V segment lost 5 bases, leaving 9 bases of the junction unmatched. The CDR3 loop spans 14 amino acids.

The rearrangement links TRBV20-1 to TRBJ1-3; D is undetermined. The germline V gene encodes CDR1 DFQATT and CDR2 SNEGSKA (reference sequence). This CDR3 contains 11 residues. Trimming cost V 8 bases and J 1 base, with 6 bases left between them. The CDR3 loop reads CSSGSGNTIYF. The CDR3 DNA reads TGCAGTTCCGGATCTGGAAACACCATATATTTT.

The CDR3 protein is CSARKGGNQPQHF. The CDR3 nucleotides are TGCAGTGCTAGAAAAGGCGGGAATCAGCCCCAGCATTTT. The chain couples TRBV20-1 to TRBJ1-5; D remains unclear. This CDR3 region has 13 residues. V was pared by 2 bases and J by 4 bases, with 9 bases between. CDR1 is DFQATT and CDR2 is SNEGSKA in the germline V gene (reference sequence).

CDR3 coding DNA: TGCAGCGTTGAAGATTGGGGACCAGATACGCAGTATTTT. Its translation: CSVEDWGPDTQYF. J is TRBJ2-3 and V is TRBV29-1; the D gene could be TRBD1 or TRBD2 (5 bases each). The germline gives CDR1 SQVTM, CDR2 ANQGSEA. CDR3 length: 13 residues. V was shortened by 0 bases and J by 4 bases, with 8 bases between the two germline ends.

The table lists this clonotype with a few counts. The chain recombines TRBV6-1 with TRBJ1-1, with 10 positions matching TRBD1. The CDR3 runs 14 residues. Per the germline V gene, CDR1 is MNHNS and CDR2 is SASEGT. Trimming removed 4 bases from V and 4 bases from J; junction bases left unmatched: 3. In DNA, the CDR3 is TGTGCCAGCAGTGGACAGGGGGCGGCCACTGAAGCTTTCTTT. Translated, it gives CASSGQGAATEAFF.

The gene calls are TRBV5-1 and TRBJ2-1, with unresolved D. CDR1 and CDR2 from the germline V gene are SGHRS and YFSETQ. This CDR3 comprises 13 residues. The ends were cut back, 0 bases at V and 8 bases at J, with 9 bases in the middle. Here the CDR3 DNA reads TGCGCCAGCAGCTTGGCCATGTCGGATGAGCAGTTCTTC. It yields the protein CASSLAMSDEQFF.

The chain uses TRBV12-3 or TRBV12-4 and TRBJ2-1; 16 positions agree with TRBD2. Germline trimming cut 6 bases from V and 12 bases from J; bases unmatched to any gene: 8. The CDR3 is made up of 15 amino acids. CDR3 nucleotides: TGTGCCAGCAGGGGAGGGACTAGCGGGGGGGCCCGGCAGTTCTTC. It translates to CASRGGTSGGARQFF.

The V gene is TRBV12-3 or TRBV12-4, the J gene TRBJ1-4; D is uncertain. The CDR3 consists of 12 residues. With 6 bases removed from V and 10 bases from J, the gap between germline ends came to 12 bases. Written as DNA, the CDR3 is TGTGCCAGCAGCTCTATCGAGGGAAAACTGTTTTTT. Translated, it gives CASSSIEGKLFF.

The CDR3 reads CASSVGQSTLAKNIQYF. CDR3 DNA sequence: TGTGCCAGCAGCGTAGGACAGTCAACTCTAGCCAAAAACATTCAGTACTTC. This chain joins TRBV9 and TRBJ2-4; D possibly corresponds to TRBD1 (5 bases). The CDR3 runs 17 residues. V shed 0 bases and J shed 0 bases, with 13 bases lying between them. The V gene's germline CDR1 is SGDLS and CDR2 YYNGEE.

This clonotype showed up just a few times. J is TRBJ2-7 and V is TRBV3-1, with 10 nucleotides matching TRBD1. The CDR3 consists of 14 residues. From germline, CDR1 is LGHDT and CDR2 YNNKEL (reference sequence). V dropped 4 bases and J dropped 6; count of bases not matched to a gene: 6. CDR3 in amino acids: CASSPRDRGGEQYF. Here the CDR3 DNA reads TGTGCCAGCAGCCCTCGGGACAGGGGAGGCGAGCAGTACTTC.

The V call is TRBV12-3 or TRBV12-4, the J call TRBJ2-1; D gene unclear. The V end lost 6 bases, the J end lost 6 bases, and 12 bases lay between the germline ends. The CDR3 is made up of 13 amino acids. The CDR3 here is CASSPRRRNEQFF. The CDR3 DNA reads TGTGCCAGCAGCCCTAGGCGGCGCAATGAGCAGTTCTTC.

This rearrangement joins TRBV29-1 to TRBJ1-2; a possible D gene is TRBD1 (6 bases). The CDR3 consists of 12 residues. Trimming shortened V by 7 bases and J by 7 bases, and 16 bases separated the two germline ends. Germline CDR1 is SQVTM and CDR2 is ANQGSEA. The CDR3 loop is CSAWTERSGYTF. CDR3 nucleotides: TGCAGCGCCTGGACAGAAAGGAGTGGCTACACCTTC.